Shown below are 17 T cell receptor beta chains from a single sample sequenced in a study of OX40 agonist ivuxolimab in advanced cancers. Sequencing was performed with immunoSEQ multiplex PCR; in TCRdb, only in-frame clones are kept and a portion is missing. Here the sample spans approximately 77,000 clones, about 93% being singletons. The input for sequencing was CD4+ or CD8+ T cells sorted from blood, taken in a trial of the OX40 agonist ivuxolimab. The origin of the receptors is an adult with an advanced solid tumor such as melanoma, head and neck, liver or kidney cancer.

This chain connects TRBV19 to TRBJ1-2; tentative D call: TRBD1 (6 bases). Germline CDR1 is LNHDA and CDR2 is SQIVND (reference sequence). V lost 11 bases and J 0 bases, leaving 16 bases between the germline ends. The CDR3 spans 14 residues. The CDR3 sequence: CAANGGRSNYGYTF. The CDR3 DNA is TGTGCCGCAAACGGGGGGCGTTCTAACTATGGCTACACCTTC.

The chain links TRBV10-3 to TRBJ2-3; the D gene is possibly TRBD1 (5 bases). CDR1 is ENHRY, CDR2 SYGVKD, per germline. Deletions cut 0 bases from V and 1 base from J, with 5 bases between. This CDR3 spans 14 amino acids. DNA of the CDR3: TGTGCCATCAGTGAGTCAGGGGGCACAGATACGCAGTATTTT. Its protein product is CAISESGGTDTQYF.

This clone was found once. V and J are TRBV5-4 and TRBJ2-4; D is possibly TRBD2 (6 bases). Deletions cut 4 bases from V and 6 bases from J, with 11 bases between. The CDR3 runs to 13 residues. In germline, CDR1 is SGHNT, CDR2 YYREEE (reference sequence). In nucleotides, the CDR3 is TGTGCCAGCAGCCTGGAGGGGTTAAACATTCAGTACTTC. It encodes CASSLEGLNIQYF.

The chain combines TRBV7-2 with TRBJ2-2; tentatively, D is TRBD2 (6 bases). The CDR3 totals 14 residues. Germline V gives CDR1 SGHTA, CDR2 FQGNSA. Trimming shortened V by 6 bases and J by 7 bases, and 15 bases separated the two germline ends. CDR3 DNA: TGTGCCAGCAGATCTGGCCGGGAGAACGGGGAGCTGTTTTTT. Amino acid sequence: CASRSGRENGELFF.

A note on this clone: The sample contains more than one DNA sequence encoding this CDR3. This sequence joins TRBV28 and TRBJ1-2, with unresolved D. The CDR3 is 12 residues long. The V gene's germline CDR1 is MDHEN and CDR2 SYDVKM. Trimming shortened V by 2 bases and J by 1 base, and 2 bases separated the two germline ends. The CDR3 region has the DNA TGTGCCAGCAGTTTAAATAACTATGGCTACACCTTC. It codes for CASSLNNYGYTF.

This chain joins TRBV6-5 and TRBJ2-3, with D maybe TRBD1 (6 bases). The V end lost 6 bases, the J end lost 0 bases, and 13 bases lay between the germline ends. This CDR3 is built from 15 residues. Looked up from germline, CDR1 is MNHEY and CDR2 is SVGAGI. The CDR3 sequence: CASSKQGVSTDTQYF. The CDR3, as DNA: TGTGCCAGCAGCAAACAGGGAGTTAGCACAGATACGCAGTATTTT.

There are a few counts of this clone. The chain couples TRBV6-1 to TRBJ1-2; D unresolved. Germline loops: CDR1 MNHNS, CDR2 SASEGT. CDR3 length: 13 residues. Trimming took off 2 bases at V and 8 bases at J, with 12 bases between the two ends. CDR3 amino acids: CASSENVVRGYTF. CDR3 sequence (DNA): TGTGCCAGCAGTGAAAACGTGGTTAGAGGCTACACCTTC.

This clone was observed a single time. V usage is TRBV30 and J usage is TRBJ1-5; 7 bases line up with TRBD1. The germline V gene encodes CDR1 GTSNPN and CDR2 SVGIG (reference sequence). The CDR3 totals 16 residues. The V gene end was trimmed by 3 bases and the J gene end by 1 base; junction bases not matched to a gene: 9. CDR3 coding DNA: TGTGCCTGGAGCTTGGCAGGGGGGCTGAGCAATCAGCCCCAGCATTTT. It yields the protein CAWSLAGGLSNQPQHF.

V is TRBV7-2 and J is TRBJ2-6, with D unclear. V shed 1 base and J shed 0 bases, with 4 bases lying between them. There are 15 residues in the CDR3. Germline V CDR1 and CDR2: SGHTA, FQGNSA. The CDR3 loop is CASSLEVSGANVLTF. CDR3 coding DNA: TGTGCCAGCAGCTTAGAAGTCTCTGGGGCCAACGTCCTGACTTTC.

The chain couples TRBV6-5 to TRBJ1-1; TRBD1 might be the D (5 bases). CDR3 length equals 15 residues. V lost 5 bases and J 4 bases, leaving 17 bases between the germline ends. Germline V lookup: CDR1 MNHEY, CDR2 SVGAGI. In DNA form, the CDR3 reads TGTGCCAGCAGTCCAGGGACTCCGGAGGGCACTGAAGCTTTCTTT. As protein: CASSPGTPEGTEAFF.

This chain connects TRBV19 to TRBJ1-1, with D unresolved. Between the trimmed V and J ends, which lost 7 bases and 0 bases, there was a span of 15 bases. There are 15 residues in the CDR3. Germline CDR1 and CDR2: LNHDA and SQIVND (reference sequence). The CDR3 reads CASKAQDRMNTEAFF. The CDR3 DNA follows: TGTGCCAGTAAAGCCCAGGACCGGATGAACACTGAAGCTTTCTTT. Full variable domain (outside the CDR3, taken from reference TRBV19 and TRBJ1-1): DGGITQSPKYLFRKEGQNVTLSCEQNLNHDAMYWYRQDPGQGLRLIYYSQIVNDFQKGDIAEGYSVSREKKESFPLTVTSAQKNPTAFYLCASKAQDRMNTEAFFGQGTRLTVV.

The chain employs TRBV14 and TRBJ2-4; D unclear. V was cut by 1 base and J by 8 bases, with 6 bases left in between. Germline V gene sequence: CDR1 SGHDN, CDR2 FVKESK. This CDR3 comprises 12 residues. The CDR3 loop is CASSQVKDIQYF. CDR3 bases: TGTGCCAGCAGCCAAGTTAAGGACATTCAGTACTTC.

V usage is TRBV19 and J usage is TRBJ2-2; 8 bases line up with TRBD1. Trimming took 1 base from V and 7 from J; bases not matched to a gene: 5. The CDR3 runs to 15 residues. The V gene's germline CDR1 is LNHDA and CDR2 SQIVND (reference sequence). DNA for the CDR3: TGTGCCAGTAGTATAGCTCAGGGGGCGATCGGGGAGCTGTTTTTT. Its protein product is CASSIAQGAIGELFF.

The rearrangement joins TRBV29-1 to TRBJ2-3; TRBD2 agrees at 8 bases. The CDR3 sequence is 13 residues long. The junction had 6 bases not matched to a gene; V was cut back by 5 bases and J by 5 bases. Germline V gene sequence: CDR1 SQVTM, CDR2 ANQGSEA. The DNA for the CDR3 is TGCAGCGTTACGGGACTAGGCCAAGATACGCAGTATTTT. Translating gives CSVTGLGQDTQYF.

The genes are TRBV28 and TRBJ2-7; 9 positions agree with TRBD2. Germline V gene data show CDR1 as MDHEN and CDR2 as SYDVKM. V gave up 4 bases and J gave up 2 bases; unmatched junction bases: 6. CDR3 length equals 15 residues. CDR3 DNA sequence: TGTGCCAGCAGTTCCTTAGCGGGGGTGGCCTACGAGCAGTACTTC. It encodes CASSSLAGVAYEQYF.

The chain recombines TRBV5-1 with TRBJ1-6; D is ambiguous. CDR3 length equals 15 residues. Germline V gives CDR1 SGHRS, CDR2 YFSETQ. Trimming cost V 1 base and J 5 bases, with 10 bases left between them. Here the CDR3 reads CASSLWGNDNSPLHF. The CDR3, as DNA: TGCGCCAGCAGCTTGTGGGGAAACGATAATTCACCCCTCCACTTT.

The gene calls are TRBV7-2 and TRBJ2-3, with D unclear. V was pared by 5 bases and J by 3 bases, with 12 bases between. Germline values: CDR1 SGHTA, CDR2 FQGNSA. This CDR3 spans 14 amino acids. CDR3 loop: CASSPPEATDTQYF. Written as DNA, the CDR3 is TGTGCCAGCAGCCCCCCCGAGGCGACAGATACGCAGTATTTT.